This note documents a single TCR beta chain sequence. Its antigen is undetermined. These data are taken from a study of cytomegalovirus exposure and HLA in healthy donors. Turning to the study itself: The study's early data release held about 85 million unique TCRs from HLA-typed donors.

Points from the study as a whole: It was only CMV serostatus that was available as immune exposure information. TCR beta V segments were, for the most part, productive about 87% or about 30% of the time in an earlier analysis.

Germline V gene data show CDR1 as LNHDA and CDR2 as SQIVND (reference sequence). With 10 bases clipped from V and 0 bases from J, the junction kept 9 bases outside the gene matches. The CDR3 totals 16 residues. With 60 Vbeta and 13 Jbeta primers, the PCR was carried out. Clones were read by immunoSEQ multiplex PCR, and TCRdb kept only the in-frame ones, dropping some. The profile shows about 160,000 clones, about 81% of them singletons. This sequence joins TRBV19 and TRBJ2-6; 7 nucleotides line up with TRBD1. Material: PBMCs. The receptor's source is a girl aged 2-15 years in good health and CMV-seropositive. The CDR3 DNA follows: TGTGCCAATAGGGACAGAAAATACTCTGGGGCCAACGTCCTGACTTTC. It is translated as CANRDRKYSGANVLTF.